The following is a T cell receptor (beta chain) sequence with its context. Its antigen is still unknown. This CDR3 is built from 16 residues. Looked up from germline, CDR1 is SQVTM and CDR2 is ANQGSEA. The junction had 13 bases not matched to a gene; V was cut back by 4 bases and J by 4 bases. The PCR used 60 Vbeta and 13 Jbeta primers. Here immunoSEQ multiplex PCR was the method, and the copy in TCRdb shows in-frame clones only, minus some. The sample includes 130,000 to 150,000 clones, roughly three quarters of them seen just once. The data are from a study of cytomegalovirus exposure and HLA in healthy donors. Findings and caveats of the study: In an earlier analysis, productive rearrangement rates for most beta V segments clustered near 87% or 30%. TCR beta V- and J-gene trimming was later associated with a missense DCLRE1C variant.

This sequence was found in a female donor in good health and CMV-seronegative. The rearrangement uses TRBV29-1 and TRBJ2-7, with 10 nucleotides matching TRBD1. The sequenced material came from PBMCs. The DNA for the CDR3 is TGCAGCGTTGCTCTCGGGTGGGGGACAGGGGATTACGAGCAGTACTTC. It yields the protein CSVALGWGTGDYEQYF.